This entry describes one TCR beta chain. The data belong to a study of PD-L1 blockade in urothelial cancer. The wider study: The number of prior chemotherapy regimens per patient was 0 to 3. Blood analysis occurred 3 weeks (second dose) and 6 weeks after treatment start. Per blood sample, T cells had a median of about 150,000.

Added to each PCR by spiking were synthetic TCR analog templates. Sequencing was performed with immunoSEQ multiplex PCR; in TCRdb, only in-frame clones are kept and a portion is missing. The data show 100,000 to 150,000 clones, about 84% seen once. V was pared by 0 bases and J by 9 bases, with 5 bases of the junction left unmatched. Germline assignment: CDR1 GTSNPN and CDR2 SVGIG (reference sequence). CDR3 length: 13 residues. Noted time point: peripheral blood 6 weeks after treatment start. The chain combines TRBV30 with TRBJ2-3; 8 bases match TRBD2. The receptor was derived from a man aged 50-59 years with urothelial cancer. The starting material was PBMCs, obtained around atezolizumab (anti-PD-L1) treatment. CDR3 amino acids: CAWSVSSGLTQYF. CDR3 nucleotide sequence: TGTGCCTGGAGTGTATCTAGCGGGTTAACGCAGTATTTT.